This T cell receptor beta chain was observed in a study of cytomegalovirus exposure and HLA in healthy donors (dated by TCRdb to the late 2010s). Looking at the study overall: An earlier analysis of 587 of the donors reported approximately 270 Gb of sequence data and 100 million to 130 million unique TCR beta sequences from roughly 200 million T cells. The T cell repertoires of under 750 subjects were profiled by immunosequencing and related to cytomegalovirus serostatus. Donor age, sex, ethnicity and CMV serostatus were compiled together with the repertoire data. An earlier analysis of around 540 of the donors applied high-throughput TCR beta sequencing to assess whether each TCR beta V gene segment acted as functional or pseudogenic. Typing coverage differed by locus: A, B, C, DRB1 and DQB1 were typed in about 629-640 donors, DQA1 in 500 to 550, DPA1 in some 600, and DPB1 in approximately 450. To study patterns of TCR occurrence, a later analysis re-analyzed previously published TCR beta repertoires from 666 donors and added high-resolution HLA genotyping. Rather than drawing on any new phenotypic data, the later analysis identified candidate immune exposures from TCR beta sequences and the way those sequences occurred across donors. Roughly 5 DR-DQ haplotypes were treated as single units for association and clustering because of strong linkage in the cohort. To predict cytomegalovirus infection status, the study brought together high-throughput TCR immunosequencing, statistical association of individual TCRs with disease status, and machine learning. A later genetic analysis used genome-wide SNP genotypes for about three fifths of the 666 donors, treating that subset as a discovery cohort. Among 300 to 450 genotyped donors of the cohort, an average of approximately 240,000 unique TCR beta nucleotide sequences were sequenced per donor, around 18% of them non-productive. An early release covering roughly 580 HLA-typed donors comprised approximately 300 gigabases of sequencing data and 65 million to 100 million unique TCR sequences. Class I and class II HLA loci were covered by the typing at four-digit resolution. The study aimed to test whether cataloging public T cell receptors could reveal signatures of past pathogen exposure. Every discovery cohort repertoire had been produced on one sequencing platform. In addition to the first cohort of 666 subjects, a separate validation cohort of about 120 different subjects was used. Of the 300 to 500 genotyped donors, 81% were placed in the genetic ancestry cluster associated with self-reported Caucasian donors. Study-level results and caveats: Presence/absence analyses assumed roughly uniform sequencing depth across donors, an assumption that may not hold. Correlated functional status among segregating V segments might be attributable to linkage disequilibrium, but an unknown experimental factor could not be ruled out. Most TCR sequences were seen in very few donors, while some public TCRs were found in many individuals. In a later analysis, TCR association rates were found to vary across HLA loci, with the most associated TCRs seen for DRB1 alleles and the fewest for HLA-C alleles. A later genetic analysis associated a missense DCLRE1C variant with V-gene and J-gene trimming of TCR beta chains, and an independent cohort replicated the association. Assigning TCR associations to individual alleles was difficult when HLA alleles, especially DR and DQ, strongly co-occurred. The authors suggested that the approach could potentially be generalized to other disease states and immunological phenotypes. A cluster of highly shared sequence variants was judged likely to be a technical artifact of the sequencing pipeline. Compared with the 666-donor mean, donors in an Asian-associated ancestry cluster had fewer N-insertions in productive TCRs, according to a later genetic analysis. A total of 164 TCR beta chains were listed by the study as associated with cytomegalovirus. Three of the identified cytomegalovirus-associated TCR beta chains were confirmed in vitro to be specific for cytomegalovirus antigens. Specific HLA alleles were associated with 16,951 TCR beta sequences at a false discovery rate of 0.05 in a later analysis. HLA typing was unavailable for some donors at each locus, so association tests used only the typed subset. In an earlier analysis of 500 to 650 of the donors, most TCR beta V segments appeared in productive rearrangements about 87% or about 30% of the time, broadly matching IMGT annotations. Several of the top co-occurrence clusters appeared to be linked to parvovirus B19, influenza, CMV and Epstein-Barr virus, according to a later analysis. A later analysis found that HLA-associated TCR beta chains were more clonally expanded and had lower generation probabilities than equally common non-associated chains. The classifier was reported to diagnose cytomegalovirus status with high specificity and sensitivity in both the original cohort and the validation cohort. A further reported finding was that TCR beta sequences accurately predicted the HLA-A and HLA-B alleles for most subjects in the first cohort. Because counts were too low, approximately 15 rarely observed V segments, including chromosome 9 orphons, were excluded from the earlier analysis of several hundred of the donors. In a later analysis, most CMV-associated TCR beta chains were found to appear HLA-restricted, with HLA associations seemingly driven largely by CMV exposure. CMV serostatus was the only immune exposure information available for the cohort. In this cohort, only TCR beta chains were sequenced, and detectable features were limited by the absence of alpha or paired-chain data.

Comments on this clone: This receptor's antigen is unknown.

The cohort comprised hundreds of healthy bone marrow donors. At the time of sampling, every cohort member was nominally healthy, though immune exposures that went unrecorded were likely present. The donor was CMV seronegative and was included in the group of about 400 seronegative cohort members. A peripheral blood sample was collected from each donor, and TCR beta sequencing was performed on peripheral blood mononuclear cells. Genomic DNA was extracted from the blood cell samples with the Qiagen DNeasy Blood Extraction Kit. Receptor amplification or capture employed the immunoSEQ multiplex PCR assay. The multiplex PCR relied on a mix of 60 forward primers for TCR Vbeta segments and 13 reverse primers for TCR Jbeta segments. The CDR3 region of rearranged TCR beta genes was amplified from genomic DNA by a multiplex PCR assay. On the Illumina HiSeq System, the amplified TCR beta libraries were sequenced as 87-base-pair reads. As for how the authors treated the data: A later analysis tallied approximately 87 million unique TCR beta chains across the 650 to 750 repertoires, and approximately 9.9 million of those chains were shared by two or more donors. To remove PCR and sequencing errors, raw reads were error-corrected and collapsed into unique sequences using a nearest-neighbor algorithm that merged closely related sequences. V, D and J gene segments were assigned by aligning CDR3 sequences to IMGT reference sequences. Each retained sequence needed at least a six-nucleotide match to both a V gene segment and a J gene segment. Rearrangements were called productive when the CDR3 lacked stop codons and stayed in frame with V and J; all others were non-productive. Following IMGT convention, CDR3 was defined as the stretch from the second conserved V-encoded cysteine to the conserved J-encoded phenylalanine. The earlier analysis of about 590 of the donors excluded sequences that lacked an unambiguous match to a single V gene segment. An earlier analysis of 450 to 650 of the donors called V segments functional above 56.7% productive rearrangements and segregating when the between-donor standard deviation exceeded 5%. A statistical classification framework was developed to diagnose cytomegalovirus status using the catalog of TCR beta chain sequences. V and J gene assignment, in a later analysis, came from comparing TCR nucleotide sequences with IMGT/GENE-DB human TR gene sequences. The TCRdist pipeline was used in a later analysis to assign CDR3 sequences and most-parsimonious VDJ recombination scenarios. In a later analysis, every TCR beta chain was defined by the combination of its CDR3 amino acid sequence and its V-gene family, and reads without a unique V-gene family were dropped. As a way to deal with suspected cross-contamination and a sequencing artifact, a later analysis dropped over 550 nucleotide sequences that were highly shared and had low generation probability. In a later analysis, a clonal expansion index was calculated for each public chain from normalized within-repertoire ranks of inferred template counts. In a later analysis, generation probabilities were computed with a VDJ recombination model fitted to out-of-frame rearrangements, and the resulting probabilities were checked against IGoR. In a later analysis, TCR-TCR, TCR-HLA and TCR-CMV co-occurrence was scored with hypergeometric tests, and a repertoire-size bias correction was applied to TCR pairs. To estimate false discovery rates, a later analysis permuted the HLA or CMV assignments 20 times. In a later analysis, co-occurring TCRs were grouped with DBSCAN, and TCRdist sequence similarity was added when clustering was performed within HLA-allele-positive subsets. For co-occurrence clustering, repertoires with fewer than 30,000 or more than 120,000 public chains were excluded, along with about five repertoires with anomalous nucleotide sharing. TCRdb provides this immuneACCESS table in a form limited to in-frame rearrangements. Some clones are lacking; in checked studies, under half of them reflect an unresolved V gene, and why the rest are absent is not known. V, J and clone size are taken as reported in that table, and D and trimming were inferred from the DNA itself. The table kept for this sample lists 100,000 to 150,000 clones. The leading ten clones occupy approximately 1% of the sample.

The origin of this receptor is a man aged 18 to 29 in good health and CMV-seronegative. The sequenced sample consisted of PBMCs.

Here is the DNA: TGCGCCACCCAATCGGGTCCGGGACAGGGGAACTATGGCTACACCTTC. It codes for CATQSGPGQGNYGYTF. The V and J segments used are TRBV5-1 and TRBJ1-2; 10 nucleotides in the junction match TRBD1. For this chain, trimming is 9 bases at the V end and 2 bases at the J end, and the number of junction bases without a gene match is 13. For CDR1 and CDR2, the germline V gene lists SGHRS and YFSETQ. The CDR3 has 16 amino acids, counting the end cysteine and phenylalanine. Left in the record is the CDR3 DNA by itself, 48 bases read in frame from the first base.